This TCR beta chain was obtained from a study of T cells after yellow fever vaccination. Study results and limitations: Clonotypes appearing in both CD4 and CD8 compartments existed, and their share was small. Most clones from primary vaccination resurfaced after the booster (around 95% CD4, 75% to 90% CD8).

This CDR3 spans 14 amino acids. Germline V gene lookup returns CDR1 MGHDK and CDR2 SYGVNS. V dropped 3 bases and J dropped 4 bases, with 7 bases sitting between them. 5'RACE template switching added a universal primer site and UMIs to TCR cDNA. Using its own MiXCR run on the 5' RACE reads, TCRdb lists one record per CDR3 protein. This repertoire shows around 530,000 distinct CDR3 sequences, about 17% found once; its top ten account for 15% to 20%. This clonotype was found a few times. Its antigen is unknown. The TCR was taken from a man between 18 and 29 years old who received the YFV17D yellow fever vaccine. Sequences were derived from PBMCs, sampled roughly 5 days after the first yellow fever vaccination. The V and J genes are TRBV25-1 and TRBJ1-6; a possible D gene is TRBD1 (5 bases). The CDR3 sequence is CASSEGTYNSPLHF. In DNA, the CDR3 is TGTGCCAGCAGTGAGGGGACTTATAATTCACCCCTCCACTTT.